One sample yielded the 20 T cell receptor beta chains listed below, sequenced in a study of CD8 T cells in Susac syndrome. RNA totalling roughly 0.5 to 1 ug underwent reverse transcription with random hexamers. TCRdb fed the immunoSEQ multiplex PCR reads into MiXCR, producing one record per CDR3 protein. This sample yields about 130,000 distinct CDR3 sequences, of which approximately 96% are seen a single time; approximately 0.22% belongs to the top ten. The specimen sequenced was CD8+ T cells from PBMCs. The receptors shown here come from a human donor with Susac syndrome.

V usage is TRBV4-2 and J usage is TRBJ1-2; D remains unclear. Per the germline V gene, CDR1 is LGHNA and CDR2 is YNFKEQ. Trimming shortened V by 4 bases and J by 1 base, and 7 bases separated the two germline ends. The CDR3 has 13 residues. The CDR3 nucleotides are TGTGCCAGCAGCCCTAAGCTTAACTATGGCTACACCTTC. Amino acids: CASSPKLNYGYTF.

This rearrangement joins TRBV6-1 to TRBJ2-3; TRBD2 matches at 15 bases. Trimming removed 10 bases from V and 2 bases from J; junction bases left unmatched: 10. CDR3 length: 17 residues. Per the germline V gene, CDR1 is MNHNS and CDR2 is SASEGT. CDR3 amino acids: CATRGLAGGDVTDTQYF. CDR3 coding DNA: TGTGCCACCCGGGGACTAGCGGGGGGAGATGTCACAGATACGCAGTATTTT.

This chain connects TRBV30 to TRBJ2-2; 13 bases align to TRBD2. Trimming cost V 0 bases and J 5 bases; bases outside gene matches: 9. The CDR3 extends over 18 amino acids. CDR1 and CDR2 from the germline V gene are GTSNPN and SVGIG (reference sequence). CDR3 sequence reads: CAWSVLAGGPIGTGELFF. As DNA, the CDR3 is TGTGCCTGGAGTGTACTAGCGGGAGGGCCGATCGGTACCGGGGAGCTGTTTTTT.

The chain links TRBV9 to TRBJ2-3, with 7 positions matching TRBD2. This CDR3 is built from 16 residues. V was pared by 0 bases and J by 0 bases, with 4 bases of the junction left unmatched. In germline, CDR1 is SGDLS, CDR2 YYNGEE. The CDR3 DNA follows: TGTGCCAGCAGCGTAGTCCCAGCGGGAAGCACAGATACGCAGTATTTT. Translation gives CASSVVPAGSTDTQYF.

CDR3 nucleotides: TGCAGTGCTAGAGAAGCGGGAGGGGATAGCAATGAGCAGTTCTTC. Translated: CSAREAGGDSNEQFF. The chain employs TRBV20-1 and TRBJ2-1, with 10 bases identical to TRBD2. Germline V gene data show CDR1 as DFQATT and CDR2 as SNEGSKA (reference sequence). The CDR3 covers 15 residues. V trimming: 0 bases; J trimming: 6 bases; junction bases outside the gene matches: 5.

The chain links TRBV9 to TRBJ1-4, with 9 bases matching TRBD1. CDR3 size: 14 residues. Trimming removed 3 bases from V and 6 bases from J; junction bases left unmatched: 3. Germline V CDR1 and CDR2: SGDLS, YYNGEE. CDR3: CASSAGQGYEKLFF. In DNA form, the CDR3 reads TGTGCCAGCAGCGCGGGACAGGGCTATGAAAAACTGTTTTTT.

This sequence joins TRBV30 and TRBJ2-7, with 11 positions matching TRBD2. Per germline, CDR1 GTSNPN and CDR2 SVGIG (reference sequence). J was trimmed by 3 bases and V by 4 bases; bases with no gene match: 14. This CDR3 is built from 17 residues. The CDR3 DNA reads TGTGCCTGGACCCGACCCGCCAGACTAGCGGGATTCTACGAGCAGTACTTC. This translates into CAWTRPARLAGFYEQYF.

The chain employs TRBV6-2 or TRBV6-3 and TRBJ1-1; the D is unclear. The CDR3 has 15 amino acids. With 4 bases removed from V and 0 bases from J, the gap between germline ends came to 12 bases. Germline V gene lookup returns CDR1 MNHEY and CDR2 SVGEGT. CDR3 protein: CASSSLEGLNTEAFF. DNA of the CDR3: TGTGCCAGCAGTTCTCTTGAGGGATTGAACACTGAAGCTTTCTTT.

The chain employs TRBV14 and TRBJ2-7; tentative D call: TRBD2 (5 bases). The germline V and J ends were trimmed by 1 base and 0 bases, with 7 bases remaining between them. CDR1 and CDR2 (germline): SGHDN, FVKESK. The CDR3 is 14 residues long. In DNA form, the CDR3 reads TGTGCCAGCAGCCAAGTCGGGATCTCCTACGAGCAGTACTTC. Translating it yields CASSQVGISYEQYF.

The gene calls are TRBV9 and TRBJ2-2, with a tentative D call TRBD1 (5 bases). The CDR3 runs 15 residues. Trimming shortened V by 2 bases and J by 4 bases, and 12 bases separated the two germline ends. The germline V gene has CDR1 SGDLS and CDR2 YYNGEE. The CDR3 DNA is TGTGCCAGCAGCGTCGAAGGGGCGCCCACCGGGGAGCTGTTTTTT. Protein product: CASSVEGAPTGELFF. Full variable domain (outside the CDR3, taken from reference TRBV9 and TRBJ2-2): DSGVTQTPKHLITATGQRVTLRCSPRSGDLSVYWYQQSLDQGLQFLIQYYNGEERAKGNILERFSAQQFPDLHSELNLSSLELGDSALYFCASSVEGAPTGELFFGEGSRLTVL.

The genes are TRBV14 and TRBJ1-6; D may be TRBD1 (5 bases). Germline CDR1 reads SGHDN; CDR2 reads FVKESK. The CDR3 contains 13 residues. The V end lost 4 bases, the J end lost 10 bases, and 11 bases lay between the germline ends. The CDR3 here is CASSPTGGSPLHF. CDR3 DNA sequence: TGTGCCAGCAGCCCCACAGGTGGCTCACCCCTCCACTTT.

CDR3 sequence (DNA): TGTGCCAGCAGCCCCGACGCGGGAGGGGGTAATGAGCAGTTCTTC. Translated, it gives CASSPDAGGGNEQFF. The chain carries TRBV6-1 and TRBJ2-1; 9 positions agree with TRBD2. The V gene end was trimmed by 6 bases and the J gene end by 7 bases; junction bases not matched to a gene: 10. This CDR3 has 15 residues. Germline V CDR1 and CDR2: MNHNS, SASEGT.

The chain links TRBV12-3 or TRBV12-4 to TRBJ2-5; possibly TRBD2 for D (6 bases). The CDR3 runs 14 residues. Trimming shortened V by 0 bases and J by 7 bases, and 12 bases separated the two germline ends. The CDR3, as DNA: TGTGCCAGCAGTTTAGCGGGAGGTGAAGTGACCCAGTACTTC. This translates into CASSLAGGEVTQYF.

The V call is TRBV7-9, the J call TRBJ1-4; 7 bases match TRBD1. Germline V lookup: CDR1 SEHNR, CDR2 FQNEAQ (reference sequence). V lost 4 bases to trimming and J lost 0 bases; unmatched junction nucleotides: 11. This CDR3 region has 18 residues. Here the CDR3 reads CASSSSPGTVATNEKLFF. The CDR3 coding sequence is TGTGCCAGCAGCTCGAGTCCCGGGACAGTTGCAACTAATGAAAAACTGTTTTTT.

The chain recombines TRBV2 with TRBJ2-1; the D gene is possibly TRBD2 (5 bases). The CDR3 runs 13 residues. V lost 2 bases and J 10 bases, leaving 12 bases between the germline ends. CDR1 and CDR2 (germline): SNHLY, FYNNEI. CDR3 sequence (DNA): TGTGCCAGCAGTGAAAGCGGCCAACTGGAGCAGTTCTTC. It is translated as CASSESGQLEQFF.

J is TRBJ1-1 and V is TRBV28, with no clear D. Trimming removed 9 bases at V and 8 bases at J, with 10 bases between. This CDR3 has 10 amino acids. Germline V gives CDR1 MDHEN, CDR2 SYDVKM. This CDR3 reads CASEGEEAFF. Here the CDR3 DNA reads TGTGCCAGTGAGGGAGAGGAAGCTTTCTTT.

The table lists this clonotype with a count of one. CDR3 in DNA: TGTGCCAGCAGTGGACACGAGAACACCGGGGAGCTGTTTTTT. This codes for CASSGHENTGELFF. The chain couples TRBV25-1 to TRBJ2-2, with D uncertain. The V end lost 4 bases, the J end lost 1 base, and 7 bases lay between the germline ends. In germline, CDR1 is MGHDK, CDR2 SYGVNS. CDR3 length equals 14 residues.

The chain recombines TRBV12-3 or TRBV12-4 with TRBJ2-3; weak D call: TRBD1 (6 bases). V lost 5 bases to trimming and J lost 6 bases, with 9 bases between them. There are 12 residues in the CDR3. CDR3 sequence: CASSPQGDTQYF. In nucleotides, the CDR3 is TGTGCCAGCAGTCCCCAGGGGGATACGCAGTATTTT.

The chain recombines TRBV6-2 or TRBV6-3 with TRBJ2-1, with TRBD2 matching over 11 bases. Germline values: CDR1 MNHEY, CDR2 SVGEGT. Trimming cost V 2 bases and J 8 bases; bases outside gene matches: 5. This CDR3 has 15 amino acids. CDR3 amino acids: CASSYATSGSYEQFF. CDR3 coding DNA: TGTGCCAGCAGTTACGCAACTAGCGGGAGCTATGAGCAGTTCTTC.

The J gene is TRBJ2-7, the V gene TRBV20-1; D possibly corresponds to TRBD1 (6 bases). Trimming removed 6 bases at V and 2 bases at J, with 11 bases between. The CDR3 spans 12 residues. From germline, CDR1 is DFQATT and CDR2 SNEGSKA (reference sequence). This CDR3 is CSAGQGTYEQYF. The CDR3 DNA follows: TGCAGTGCGGGGCAGGGGACCTACGAGCAGTACTTC.